This TCR beta chain was sequenced during a study of cytomegalovirus exposure and HLA in healthy donors. About the research overall: In terms of ancestry, the Caucasian-associated cluster contained about 80% of the approximately 430 genotyped donors. Study conclusions and caveats: In presence/absence analyses, roughly uniform sequencing depth across donors was assumed.

In the case of this clone: As yet, its antigen is unknown.

Although they were nominally healthy when sampled, donors likely had unrecorded immune exposures. The germline CDR1 and CDR2 sequences are MNHNS and SASEGT. Trimming took 4 bases from V and 0 from J; bases not matched to a gene: 5. The length of the CDR3 is 16 residues. PCR primers comprised 60 Vbeta and 13 Jbeta primers. Assay: immunoSEQ multiplex PCR; the TCRdb copy retains only in-frame clones and omits some. The repertoire includes around 150,000 clones, roughly 70% of them detected once, and around 4.2% sits in the top ten. This chain joins TRBV6-1 and TRBJ2-1, with TRBD2 identical over 8 bases. The sequence was collected from a man aged 45-60 years in good health and CMV-seropositive. The material sequenced was PBMCs. The CDR3 DNA is TGTGCCAGCAGTGGCAAACGGGGGGGCTCCTACAATGAGCAGTTCTTC. As protein: CASSGKRGGSYNEQFF.